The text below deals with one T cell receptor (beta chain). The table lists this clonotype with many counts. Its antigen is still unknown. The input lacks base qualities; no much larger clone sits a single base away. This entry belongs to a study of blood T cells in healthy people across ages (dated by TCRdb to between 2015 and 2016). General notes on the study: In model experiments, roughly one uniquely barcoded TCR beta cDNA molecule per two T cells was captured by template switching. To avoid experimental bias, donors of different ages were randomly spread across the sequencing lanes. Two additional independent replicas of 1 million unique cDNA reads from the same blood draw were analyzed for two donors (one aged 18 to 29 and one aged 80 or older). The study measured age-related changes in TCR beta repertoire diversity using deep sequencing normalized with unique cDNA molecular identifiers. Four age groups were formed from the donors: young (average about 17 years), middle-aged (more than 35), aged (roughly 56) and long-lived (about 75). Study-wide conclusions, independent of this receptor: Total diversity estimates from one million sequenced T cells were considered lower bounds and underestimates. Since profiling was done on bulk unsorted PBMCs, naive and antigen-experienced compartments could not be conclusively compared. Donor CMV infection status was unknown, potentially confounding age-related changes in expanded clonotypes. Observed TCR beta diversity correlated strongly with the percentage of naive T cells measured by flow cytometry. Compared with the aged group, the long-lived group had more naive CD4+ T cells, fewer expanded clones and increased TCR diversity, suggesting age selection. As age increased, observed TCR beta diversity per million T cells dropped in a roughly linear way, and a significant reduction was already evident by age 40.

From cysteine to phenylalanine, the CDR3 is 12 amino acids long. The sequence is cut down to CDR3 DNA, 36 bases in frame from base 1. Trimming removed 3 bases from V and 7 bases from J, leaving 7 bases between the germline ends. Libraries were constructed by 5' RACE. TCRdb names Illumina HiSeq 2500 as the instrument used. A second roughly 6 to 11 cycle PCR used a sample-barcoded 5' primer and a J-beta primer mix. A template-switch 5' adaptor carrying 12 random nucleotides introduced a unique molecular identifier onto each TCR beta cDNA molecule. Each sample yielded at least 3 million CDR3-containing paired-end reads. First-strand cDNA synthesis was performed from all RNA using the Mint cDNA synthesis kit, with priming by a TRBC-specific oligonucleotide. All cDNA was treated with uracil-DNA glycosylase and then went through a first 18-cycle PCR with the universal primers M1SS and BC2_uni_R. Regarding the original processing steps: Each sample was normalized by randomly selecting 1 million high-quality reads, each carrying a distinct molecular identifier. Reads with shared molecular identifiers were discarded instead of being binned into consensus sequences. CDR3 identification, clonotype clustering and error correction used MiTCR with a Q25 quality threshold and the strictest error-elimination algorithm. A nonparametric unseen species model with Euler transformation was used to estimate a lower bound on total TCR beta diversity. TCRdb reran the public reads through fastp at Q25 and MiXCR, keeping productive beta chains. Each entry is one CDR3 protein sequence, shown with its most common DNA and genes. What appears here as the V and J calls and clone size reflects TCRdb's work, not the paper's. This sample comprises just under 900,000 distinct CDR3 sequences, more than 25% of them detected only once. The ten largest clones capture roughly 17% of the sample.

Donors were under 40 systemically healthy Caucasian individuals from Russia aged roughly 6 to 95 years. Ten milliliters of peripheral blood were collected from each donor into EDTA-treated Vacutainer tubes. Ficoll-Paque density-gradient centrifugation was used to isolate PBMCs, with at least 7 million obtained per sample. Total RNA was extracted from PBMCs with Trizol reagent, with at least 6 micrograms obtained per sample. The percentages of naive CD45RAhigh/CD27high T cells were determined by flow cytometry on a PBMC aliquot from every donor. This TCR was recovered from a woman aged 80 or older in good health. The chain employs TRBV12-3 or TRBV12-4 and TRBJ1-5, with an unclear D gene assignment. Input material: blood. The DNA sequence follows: TGTGCCAGCAGTTTCGGTTTCCAGCCCCAGCATTTT. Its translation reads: CASSFGFQPQHF.